The rows below give T cell receptor beta chains drawn from one sample of a study of spatial heterogeneity in lung cancer. TCRdb re-called the 5' RACE reads with MiXCR, one entry per CDR3 protein. The table shows about 23,000 distinct CDR3 sequences, with roughly 6.7% occurring only once. Sequenced material: lung tumor tissue, taken at surgery. The receptors were sampled from a male donor with early-stage non-small cell lung cancer. Both conserved end residues are part of each CDR3. Each record gives: clone size, V gene, J gene, D gene, CDR3 protein, CDR3 DNA. D genes are given only for firm matches. Only part of the rows carry a size: once, few, many, or a class if the clone is expanded.

size: medium-sized; V: TRBV5-1; J: TRBJ2-7; D: NA; CDR3: CASSLDPSSYEQYF; DNA: TGCGCCAGCAGCTTGGATCCTAGCTCCTACGAGCAGTACTTC
size: many; V: TRBV18; J: TRBJ2-7; D: NA; CDR3: CASSPGGSQHEQYF; DNA: TGTGCCAGCTCACCAGGGGGTAGTCAGCACGAGCAGTACTTC
size: many; V: TRBV18; J: TRBJ1-2; D: TRBD1; CDR3: CASSPGQPLRYGYTF; DNA: TGTGCCAGCTCACCGGGACAGCCCCTGAGATATGGCTACACCTTC
size: medium-sized; V: TRBV7-9; J: TRBJ2-7; D: TRBD1; CDR3: CASSSGTGYYEQYF; DNA: TGTGCCAGCAGCTCGGGGACAGGGTACTACGAGCAGTACTTC
size: many; V: TRBV20-1; J: TRBJ2-1; D: NA; CDR3: CSARDRGYNEQFF; DNA: TGCAGTGCTAGAGATCGTGGCTACAATGAGCAGTTCTTC
size: many; V: TRBV7-8; J: TRBJ1-6; D: NA; CDR3: CASSLKGTLSSYNSPLHF; DNA: TGTGCCAGCAGCTTAAAGGGGACCCTGAGCTCCTATAATTCACCCCTCCACTTT
size: many; V: TRBV6-1; J: TRBJ1-1; D: NA; CDR3: CASSGLLEAFF; DNA: TGTGCCAGCAGTGGTCTTTTAGAAGCTTTCTTT
size: NA; V: TRBV12-3/TRBV12-4; J: TRBJ2-5; D: NA; CDR3: CASSPDYEETQYF; DNA: TGTGCCAGCAGTCCTGACTATGAAGAGACCCAGTACTTC
size: NA; V: TRBV2; J: TRBJ2-7; D: NA; CDR3: CASRRNYEQYF; DNA: TGTGCCAGCAGGAGGAACTACGAGCAGTACTTC
size: NA; V: TRBV24-1; J: TRBJ1-1; D: TRBD1; CDR3: CATSETGGLTEAFF; DNA: TGTGCCACCAGTGAAACAGGGGGTCTTACTGAAGCTTTCTTT
size: many; V: TRBV6-8; J: TRBJ2-1; D: NA; CDR3: CASTLHPGIGNEQFF; DNA: TGTGCCAGCACCCTACACCCCGGGATAGGGAATGAGCAGTTCTTC
size: many; V: TRBV2; J: TRBJ2-3; D: TRBD2; CDR3: CASGERGGHLDTQYF; DNA: TGTGCCAGCGGAGAGCGGGGGGGCCATCTAGATACGCAGTATTTT
size: many; V: TRBV6-1; J: TRBJ2-7; D: TRBD1; CDR3: CASRQGGTYEQYF; DNA: TGTGCCAGTCGACAGGGGGGGACCTACGAGCAGTACTTC
size: many; V: TRBV12-3/TRBV12-4; J: TRBJ2-5; D: TRBD2; CDR3: CASSASGGKTQYF; DNA: TGTGCCAGCAGTGCTAGCGGGGGGAAGACCCAGTACTTC
size: many; V: TRBV6-6; J: TRBJ1-2; D: NA; CDR3: CASSWNNGYTF; DNA: TGTGCCAGCAGTTGGAATAATGGCTACACCTTC
size: medium-sized; V: TRBV15; J: TRBJ2-1; D: TRBD2; CDR3: CATSRDIGPLAGTEQFF; DNA: TGTGCCACCAGCAGAGATATCGGCCCTCTAGCGGGAACTGAGCAGTTCTTC
size: few; V: TRBV2; J: TRBJ2-7; D: TRBD2; CDR3: CASSGLRAGGSEQYF; DNA: TGTGCCAGCAGTGGGCTTCGGGCGGGAGGAAGCGAGCAGTACTTC
size: many; V: TRBV5-5; J: TRBJ2-7; D: TRBD1; CDR3: CASSLWSGQGSYEQYF; DNA: TGTGCCAGCAGCTTGTGGTCGGGACAGGGTTCCTACGAGCAGTACTTC
size: NA; V: TRBV5-4; J: TRBJ2-1; D: NA; CDR3: CASSWDPTREQFF; DNA: TGTGCCAGCAGCTGGGACCCCACCCGGGAGCAGTTCTTC
size: many; V: TRBV5-5; J: TRBJ2-7; D: NA; CDR3: CASSFRSTYEQYF; DNA: TGTGCCAGCAGCTTTCGGAGTACCTACGAGCAGTACTTC
size: few; V: TRBV29-1; J: TRBJ1-3; D: NA; CDR3: CSVATGNTIYF; DNA: TGCAGCGTCGCGACTGGAAACACCATATATTTT